The 19 T cell receptor beta chains listed next were all sequenced from one sample in a study of identical twins. TCRdb called the 5' RACE reads again in MiXCR, with one record for every CDR3 protein. The table shows around 550,000 distinct CDR3 sequences, with about 15% occurring only once. This sample also appeared in a second study, on yellow fever vaccine responses in identical twins.

The specimen was CD4+ T cells sorted from blood. These receptors were taken from a woman in her late teens or twenties in good health.

This clonotype has a count of ten or more. V gene TRBV5-1 combines with J gene TRBJ1-1; D unclear. The CDR3 covers 15 residues. Trimming removed 0 bases from V and 2 bases from J, with 11 bases in between. Germline-derived CDR1 and CDR2 are SGHRS and YFSETQ. The DNA of the CDR3 is TGCGCCAGCAGCTTGGGGCGGACGGGTAACACTGAAGCTTTCTTT. It encodes CASSLGRTGNTEAFF.

V usage is TRBV12-5 and J usage is TRBJ2-2; D is unresolved. This CDR3 region has 15 residues. CDR1 and CDR2 (germline): LGHNT, FRNRAP. Trimming took off 1 base at V and 4 bases at J, with 10 bases between the two ends. The CDR3 nucleotides read TGTGCTAGTGGTTTGGGACTCGACGGCACCGGGGAGCTGTTTTTT. Protein product: CASGLGLDGTGELFF.

This clonotype was counted between two and nine times. One end of the junction does not line up with germline, which may come from a read error. The chain is built from TRBV2 and TRBJ2-3; 8 bases are a match to TRBD2. Per germline, CDR1 SNHLY and CDR2 FYNNEI. The CDR3 has 13 amino acids. The CDR3 spells CASSGGGSGSGHF. The CDR3 DNA sequence: TGTGCCAGCAGTGGTGGTGGGAGCGGGAGTGGGCATTTT. Complete variable domain (other parts from reference TRBV2 and TRBJ2-3): EPEVTQTPSHQVTQMGQEVILRCVPISNHLYFYWYRQILGQKVEFLVSFYNNEISEKSEIFDDQFSVERPDGSNFTLKIRSTKLEDSAMYFCASSGGGSGSGHFGPGTRLTVL.

There are a few counts of this clonotype. The chain recombines TRBV7-9 with TRBJ1-6, with a tentative D call TRBD1 (5 bases). The germline gives CDR1 SEHNR, CDR2 FQNEAQ (reference sequence). The CDR3 totals 14 residues. The germline V and J ends were trimmed by 1 base and 8 bases, with 9 bases remaining between them. The CDR3: CASSLVGRDSPLHF. CDR3 coding DNA: TGTGCCAGCAGCTTAGTGGGCAGGGATTCACCCCTCCACTTT.

This clonotype has at least ten counts. The CDR3 DNA reads TGCGCCAGCAGCCAACCCCAGGGAGGGTATGGCTACACCTTC. Translation: CASSQPQGGYGYTF. V usage is TRBV4-1 and J usage is TRBJ1-2; a weak D match, TRBD1 (5 bases). This CDR3 spans 14 amino acids. Germline CDR1 is MGHRA and CDR2 is YSYEKL. V shed 2 bases and J shed 5 bases, with 12 bases lying between them.

This clonotype was seen ten or more times. V is TRBV27 and J is TRBJ1-4; D might be TRBD1 (5 bases). The V end was cut by 11 bases, the J end by 8 bases, with 15 bases between. Germline CDR1 is MNHEY and CDR2 is SMNVEV (reference sequence). This CDR3 contains 12 residues. The CDR3 bases are TGTGCCTCCGGGACTGATCGCGAAAAACTGTTTTTT. Translating gives CASGTDREKLFF. Looking up the rest from reference TRBV27 and TRBJ1-4 gives the full variable domain: EAQVTQNPRYLITVTGKKLTVTCSQNMNHEYMSWYRQDPGLGLRQIYYSMNVEVTDKGDVPEGYKVSRKEKRNFPLILESPSPNQTSLYFCASGTDREKLFFGSGTQLSVL.

This clonotype was seen more than once but under ten times. V is TRBV27 and J is TRBJ1-3, with D unclear. Germline values: CDR1 MNHEY, CDR2 SMNVEV (reference sequence). The length of the CDR3 is 14 residues. The ends were cut back, 2 bases at V and 1 base at J, with 6 bases in the middle. This chain's CDR3 is CASSLMGSGNTIYF. CDR3 coding DNA: TGTGCCAGCAGTTTAATGGGATCTGGAAACACCATATATTTT.

For the CDR3, the DNA is TGTGCCAGCAGCAGGGGGCCCAACACTGAAGCTTTCTTT. It yields the protein CASSRGPNTEAFF. The chain carries TRBV7-6 and TRBJ1-1; 7 bases align to TRBD1. The CDR3 is made up of 13 amino acids. The germline V gene encodes CDR1 SGHVS and CDR2 FNYEAQ. V shed 5 bases, J shed 2 bases, and the junction held 2 bases outside the gene matches.

The chain joins TRBV5-8 to TRBJ1-2; 8 bases match TRBD1. V gave up 6 bases and J gave up 0 bases; unmatched junction bases: 7. This CDR3 has 15 residues. Germline CDR1 is SGHTS and CDR2 is YDEGEE. This CDR3 is CASIPGGSANYGYTF. In nucleotides, the CDR3 is TGTGCCAGCATCCCAGGGGGCTCAGCTAACTATGGCTACACCTTC.

Only a few counts were recorded for this clonotype. The CDR3 here is CSAGAADTQYF. The CDR3 DNA sequence: TGCAGCGCAGGGGCGGCAGATACGCAGTATTTT. The V call is TRBV29-1, the J call TRBJ2-3; maybe TRBD1 (6 bases). The CDR3 has 11 amino acids. Germline CDR1 is SQVTM and CDR2 is ANQGSEA. With 7 bases removed from V and 4 bases from J, the gap between germline ends came to 9 bases.

This rearrangement joins TRBV18 to TRBJ1-2, with a weak D call TRBD1 (6 bases). Trimming took 3 bases from V and 2 from J, leaving 10 bases between them. The CDR3 has 14 amino acids. Germline assignment: CDR1 KGHSH and CDR2 LQKENI. CDR3 residues: CASSPGTPNYGYTF. The CDR3 nucleotides are TGTGCCAGCTCACCGGGGACACCGAACTATGGCTACACCTTC.

This clonotype has just a few counts. The chain recombines TRBV20-1 with TRBJ1-1; D remains ambiguous. From germline, CDR1 is DFQATT and CDR2 SNEGSKA (reference sequence). V gave up 3 bases and J gave up 0 bases, with 5 bases separating them. The CDR3 length is 12 residues. Here the CDR3 reads CSASDVNTEAFF. CDR3 nucleotides: TGCAGTGCTAGTGATGTGAACACTGAAGCTTTCTTT.

The V gene is TRBV2, the J gene TRBJ1-2; a possible D gene is TRBD1 (6 bases). The V and J ends lost 4 bases and 0 bases respectively, with 9 bases between them. The CDR3 runs 14 residues. Germline CDR1 and CDR2: SNHLY and FYNNEI. This CDR3 is CASSVGTPNYGYTF. CDR3 sequence (DNA): TGTGCCAGCAGTGTAGGGACACCTAACTATGGCTACACCTTC.

This sequence joins TRBV19 and TRBJ2-1, with D maybe TRBD1 (6 bases). This CDR3 contains 14 residues. The V end was cut by 4 bases, the J end by 4 bases, with 11 bases between. From germline, CDR1 is LNHDA and CDR2 SQIVND (reference sequence). The CDR3 here is CASSTDRLYNEQFF. For the CDR3, the DNA is TGTGCCAGTAGTACGGACAGACTATACAATGAGCAGTTCTTC.

The chain employs TRBV2 and TRBJ2-1; no clear D. Deletions cut 3 bases from V and 2 bases from J, with 11 bases between. There are 15 residues in the CDR3. Germline CDR1 SNHLY, CDR2 FYNNEI. CDR3 in DNA: TGTGCCAGCAGTGATTCACCACCCACCTACAATGAGCAGTTCTTC. The encoded protein is CASSDSPPTYNEQFF.

This clonotype was counted only a few times. The rearrangement links TRBV28 to TRBJ2-7; 12 nucleotides match TRBD2. From germline, CDR1 is MDHEN and CDR2 SYDVKM. The CDR3 sequence is 15 residues long. J gave up 5 bases and V 8 bases, and 10 bases lay outside the gene matches. The CDR3 loop reads CASRPQTSGSDEQYF. CDR3 DNA sequence: TGTGCCAGCCGCCCTCAGACTAGCGGGAGTGACGAGCAGTACTTC.

The J gene is TRBJ2-7, the V gene TRBV4-1; D call uncertain. V dropped 1 base and J dropped 6 bases, with 13 bases sitting between them. This CDR3 region has 14 residues. Per the germline V gene, CDR1 is MGHRA and CDR2 is YSYEKL. In DNA form, the CDR3 reads TGCGCCAGCAGCCAAGGGATGGGCTCAGGCGAGCAGTACGTC. It codes for CASSQGMGSGEQYV.

The chain combines TRBV20-1 with TRBJ1-2, with D possibly being TRBD1 (6 bases). Germline V CDR1 and CDR2: DFQATT, SNEGSKA (reference sequence). V was trimmed by 0 bases and J by 4 bases, leaving 21 bases between them. The CDR3 sequence is 17 residues long. CDR3 sequence reads: CSARDPQGPQSLYGYTF. CDR3 DNA sequence: TGCAGTGCTAGAGATCCACAGGGCCCCCAATCGCTCTATGGCTACACCTTC.

The chain employs TRBV7-9 and TRBJ2-2; D gene uncertain. V was pared by 5 bases and J by 1 base, with 14 bases between. Germline CDR1 SEHNR, CDR2 FQNEAQ (reference sequence). This CDR3 has 16 amino acids. The CDR3 DNA follows: TGTGCCAGCAGCCCCCGTCCCCCGAAGAACACCGGGGAGCTGTTTTTT. Protein sequence: CASSPRPPKNTGELFF.